This is a list of T cell receptor beta chains from one sample in a study of OX40 agonist ivuxolimab in advanced cancers. TCRdb's table, derived via immunoSEQ multiplex PCR, lists solely in-frame clones and lacks some. The data show about 68,000 clones, approximately 80% seen once. The starting material was CD4+ or CD8+ T cells sorted from blood, obtained in a trial of the OX40 agonist ivuxolimab. Receptors originate from an adult with an advanced solid tumor such as melanoma, head and neck, liver or kidney cancer. Both conserved end residues are part of each CDR3. A D gene is named only where the DNA matches it firmly. Some rows mark clone size as missing; the rest say once, few, many or name a class of expanded clone.

clone_size: .
d_call: .
v_call: TRBV6-5
j_call: TRBJ2-7
cdr3_nt: TGTGCCAGCAGTTATAAGGGTACGGTGCAGTACTTC
cdr3_aa: CASSYKGTVQYF

clone_size: .
d_call: .
v_call: TRBV29-1
j_call: TRBJ2-3
cdr3_nt: TGCAGCGTTGGAGACAGAGCTAGCACAGATACGCAGTATTTT
cdr3_aa: CSVGDRASTDTQYF

clone_size: .
d_call: TRBD1
v_call: TRBV7-9
j_call: TRBJ1-4
cdr3_nt: TGTGCCAGCAGCTTAGACGGGACAGCCCATGCAACTAATGAAAAACTGTTTTTT
cdr3_aa: CASSLDGTAHATNEKLFF

clone_size: .
d_call: .
v_call: TRBV11-2
j_call: TRBJ2-7
cdr3_nt: TGTGCCAGCAGCCCGACGAGACTAGTCAGCGAGCAGTACTTC
cdr3_aa: CASSPTRLVSEQYF

clone_size: .
d_call: TRBD1
v_call: TRBV6-5
j_call: TRBJ1-1
cdr3_nt: TGTGCCAGCAGTTACAGGGCGACAGGGGGCGCGGGAGCTTTCTTT
cdr3_aa: CASSYRATGGAGAFF

clone_size: .
d_call: .
v_call: TRBV27
j_call: TRBJ2-1
cdr3_nt: TGTGCCAGCAGTTTTAACTCCTACAATGAGCAGTTCTTC
cdr3_aa: CASSFNSYNEQFF

clone_size: once
d_call: .
v_call: TRBV27
j_call: TRBJ1-1
cdr3_nt: TGTGCCAGCAGTCCCTGGATGATGAACACTGAAGCTTTCTTT
cdr3_aa: CASSPWMMNTEAFF

clone_size: few
d_call: .
v_call: TRBV5-4
j_call: TRBJ2-1
cdr3_nt: TGTGCCAGCAGCTTGAGCAGCCGATCCTACAATGAGCAGTTCTTC
cdr3_aa: CASSLSSRSYNEQFF

clone_size: .
d_call: .
v_call: TRBV5-5
j_call: TRBJ2-2
cdr3_nt: TGTGCCAGCAGCTCCCTTTCTATGACGGTAGGGGAGCTGTTTTTT
cdr3_aa: CASSSLSMTVGELFF

clone_size: .
d_call: .
v_call: TRBV7-2
j_call: TRBJ2-5
cdr3_nt: TGTGCCAGCAGCTTAGTCGATATTCAAGAGACCCAGTACTTC
cdr3_aa: CASSLVDIQETQYF

clone_size: few
d_call: TRBD2
v_call: TRBV7-6
j_call: TRBJ2-3
cdr3_nt: TGTGCCAGCAGCTTAGGGACTAGCGGGAGCACAGATACGCAGTATTTT
cdr3_aa: CASSLGTSGSTDTQYF

clone_size: .
d_call: TRBD2
v_call: TRBV28
j_call: TRBJ2-1
cdr3_nt: TGTGCCAGCAGTTTATTGGGACTAGCCTTTACGAGCTCCTACAATGAGCAGTTCTTC
cdr3_aa: CASSLLGLAFTSSYNEQFF

clone_size: .
d_call: TRBD1
v_call: TRBV5-1
j_call: TRBJ2-7
cdr3_nt: TGCGCCAGCAGCTTGGAGGGGACAGGGCGTCGGGAGCAGTACTTC
cdr3_aa: CASSLEGTGRREQYF

clone_size: .
d_call: TRBD1
v_call: TRBV11-3
j_call: TRBJ2-2
cdr3_nt: TGTGCCAGCAGGGACAGGGACACCGGGGAGCTGTTTTTT
cdr3_aa: CASRDRDTGELFF

clone_size: .
d_call: .
v_call: TRBV19
j_call: TRBJ2-3
cdr3_nt: TGTGCCAGTAGTATATCCAGCGGGAGCACAGATACGCAGTATTTT
cdr3_aa: CASSISSGSTDTQYF

clone_size: .
d_call: TRBD1
v_call: TRBV5-4
j_call: TRBJ2-7
cdr3_nt: TGTGCCAGCTCGGACAGGGTAAAACTCTACGAGCAGTACTTC
cdr3_aa: CASSDRVKLYEQYF

clone_size: few
d_call: .
v_call: TRBV10-1
j_call: TRBJ2-7
cdr3_nt: TGCGCCAGCGGTACTAGCTCCTACGAGCAGTACTTC
cdr3_aa: CASGTSSYEQYF

clone_size: once
d_call: TRBD1
v_call: TRBV30
j_call: TRBJ1-1
cdr3_nt: TGTGCCTGGAGCCCAAGCAGGGGGAACTGGAACACTGAAGCTTTCTTT
cdr3_aa: CAWSPSRGNWNTEAFF

clone_size: .
d_call: .
v_call: TRBV7-2
j_call: TRBJ1-4
cdr3_nt: TGTGCCAGCAGCTCCCTCGGGAAGGGGTGGAGCGAAAAACTGTTTTTT
cdr3_aa: CASSSLGKGWSEKLFF

clone_size: few
d_call: TRBD1
v_call: TRBV2
j_call: TRBJ2-3
cdr3_nt: TGTGCCAGCAGTTGGCAGGGGGCTGCAGATACGCAGTATTTT
cdr3_aa: CASSWQGAADTQYF

clone_size: .
d_call: TRBD1
v_call: TRBV2
j_call: TRBJ1-1
cdr3_nt: TGTGCCAGCCGTGGACAGGGCAACACTGAAGCTTTCTTT
cdr3_aa: CASRGQGNTEAFF

clone_size: .
d_call: TRBD1
v_call: TRBV9
j_call: TRBJ1-5
cdr3_nt: TGTGCCAGCAGCGAGGGACAGAATAGCAATCAGCCCCAGCATTTT
cdr3_aa: CASSEGQNSNQPQHF

clone_size: .
d_call: .
v_call: TRBV29-1
j_call: TRBJ1-2
cdr3_nt: TGCAGCGTTGAATTGGGGGGTGGAGACTACACCTTC
cdr3_aa: CSVELGGGDYTF

clone_size: .
d_call: .
v_call: TRBV4-3
j_call: TRBJ1-3
cdr3_nt: TGCGCCAGCAGCCAAGTCAACAGACCATTGACTGGAAACACCATATATTTT
cdr3_aa: CASSQVNRPLTGNTIYF

clone_size: .
d_call: TRBD2
v_call: TRBV5-4
j_call: TRBJ2-5
cdr3_nt: TGTGCCAGCAGCCAAGGGGACTACATAAAAGAGACCCAGTACTTC
cdr3_aa: CASSQGDYIKETQYF

clone_size: .
d_call: .
v_call: TRBV10-3
j_call: TRBJ2-7
cdr3_nt: TGTGCCATCAGTGAACCGTGGGGGGTGGTGTACGAGCAGTACTTC
cdr3_aa: CAISEPWGVVYEQYF

clone_size: .
d_call: .
v_call: TRBV5-4
j_call: TRBJ2-1
cdr3_nt: TGTGCCAGCAGCCGGGCCGGAGGAAACAATGAGCAGTTCTTC
cdr3_aa: CASSRAGGNNEQFF

clone_size: .
d_call: .
v_call: TRBV6-5
j_call: TRBJ1-3
cdr3_nt: TGTGCCAGCAGGCAAGTCCGGTCTGGAAACACCATATATTTT
cdr3_aa: CASRQVRSGNTIYF

clone_size: few
d_call: .
v_call: TRBV5-4
j_call: TRBJ2-7
cdr3_nt: TGTGCCAGCAGCTTGGGGACGGGGCTAGTGGCCTTCGCCGAGCAGTACTTC
cdr3_aa: CASSLGTGLVAFAEQYF

clone_size: .
d_call: TRBD1
v_call: TRBV6-1
j_call: TRBJ1-1
cdr3_nt: TGTGCCAGCAGTGAGAGGGGGCTCGGCGAAGCTTTCTTT
cdr3_aa: CASSERGLGEAFF

clone_size: .
d_call: .
v_call: TRBV2
j_call: TRBJ2-7
cdr3_nt: TGTGCCAGCACCCCCAGGGGCAGCTCCTACGAGCAGTACTTC
cdr3_aa: CASTPRGSSYEQYF

clone_size: once
d_call: TRBD2
v_call: TRBV9
j_call: TRBJ2-1
cdr3_nt: TGTGCCAGCAGCGTGGGTAGCGGGGCTTACAATGAGCAGTTCTTC
cdr3_aa: CASSVGSGAYNEQFF

clone_size: .
d_call: .
v_call: TRBV28
j_call: TRBJ2-2
cdr3_nt: TGTGCCAGTTACCAGGGACAGAACACCGGGGAGCTGTTTTTT
cdr3_aa: CASYQGQNTGELFF

clone_size: .
d_call: TRBD2
v_call: TRBV9
j_call: TRBJ2-1
cdr3_nt: TGTGCCAGCAGTAGCGGGTGGAGCTCCTACAATGAGCAGTTCTTC
cdr3_aa: CASSSGWSSYNEQFF